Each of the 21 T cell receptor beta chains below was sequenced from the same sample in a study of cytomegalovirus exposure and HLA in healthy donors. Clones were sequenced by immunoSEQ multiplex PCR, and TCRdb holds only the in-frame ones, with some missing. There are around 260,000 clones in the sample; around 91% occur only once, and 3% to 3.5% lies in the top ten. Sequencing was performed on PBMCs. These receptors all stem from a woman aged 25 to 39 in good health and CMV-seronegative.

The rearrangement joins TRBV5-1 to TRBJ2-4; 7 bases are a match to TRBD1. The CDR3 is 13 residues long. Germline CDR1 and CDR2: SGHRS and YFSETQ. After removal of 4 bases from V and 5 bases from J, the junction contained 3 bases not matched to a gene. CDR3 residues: CASSLTGENIQYF. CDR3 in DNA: TGCGCCAGCAGCCTTACAGGGGAAAACATTCAGTACTTC.

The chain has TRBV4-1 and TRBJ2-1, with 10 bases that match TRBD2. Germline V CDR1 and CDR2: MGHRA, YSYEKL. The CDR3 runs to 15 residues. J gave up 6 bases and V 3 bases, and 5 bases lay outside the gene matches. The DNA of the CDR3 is TGCGCCAGCAGCCAGGGACTAGCGTCCCCCAATGAGCAGTTCTTC. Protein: CASSQGLASPNEQFF.

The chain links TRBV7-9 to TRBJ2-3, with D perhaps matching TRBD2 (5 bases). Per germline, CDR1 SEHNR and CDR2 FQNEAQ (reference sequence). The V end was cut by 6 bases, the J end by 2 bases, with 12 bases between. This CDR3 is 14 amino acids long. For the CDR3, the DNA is TGTGCCAGCAGTCTCGGACTCATCACAGATACGCAGTATTTT. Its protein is CASSLGLITDTQYF.

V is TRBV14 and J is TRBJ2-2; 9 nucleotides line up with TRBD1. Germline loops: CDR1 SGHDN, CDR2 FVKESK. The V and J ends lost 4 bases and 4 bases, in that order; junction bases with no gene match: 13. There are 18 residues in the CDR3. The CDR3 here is CASSPRDRVQSSTGELFF. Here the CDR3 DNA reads TGTGCCAGCAGCCCCCGGGACAGGGTCCAGTCGAGCACCGGGGAGCTGTTTTTT.

The CDR3 loop reads CASSLVEGNYGYTF. In DNA, the CDR3 is TGTGCCAGCAGCCTAGTAGAGGGGAACTATGGCTACACCTTC. This chain links TRBV11-2 with TRBJ1-2; TRBD1 is a possible D gene (5 bases). CDR1 SGHAT and CDR2 FQNNGV come from the germline V gene. Deletions cut 5 bases from V and 2 bases from J, with 12 bases between. This CDR3 spans 14 amino acids.

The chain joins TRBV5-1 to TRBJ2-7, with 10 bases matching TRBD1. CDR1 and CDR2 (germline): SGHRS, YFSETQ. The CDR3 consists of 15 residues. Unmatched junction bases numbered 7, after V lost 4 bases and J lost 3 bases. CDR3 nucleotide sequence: TGCGCCAGCAGCCAACCGGGACAGGGGCTCTACGAGCAGTACTTC. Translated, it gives CASSQPGQGLYEQYF. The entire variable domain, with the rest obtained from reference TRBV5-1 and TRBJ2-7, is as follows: KAGVTQTPRYLIKTRGQQVTLSCSPISGHRSVSWYQQTPGQGLQFLFEYFSETQRNKGNFPGRFSGRQFSNSRSEMNVSTLELGDSALYLCASSQPGQGLYEQYFGPGTRLTVT.

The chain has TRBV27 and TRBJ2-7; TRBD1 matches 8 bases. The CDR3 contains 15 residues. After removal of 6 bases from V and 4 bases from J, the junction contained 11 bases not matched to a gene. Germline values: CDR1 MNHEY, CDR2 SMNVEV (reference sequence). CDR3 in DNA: TGTGCCAGCAGCCGCAGTGGACAGGGTGGGTACGAGCAGTACTTC. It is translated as CASSRSGQGGYEQYF.

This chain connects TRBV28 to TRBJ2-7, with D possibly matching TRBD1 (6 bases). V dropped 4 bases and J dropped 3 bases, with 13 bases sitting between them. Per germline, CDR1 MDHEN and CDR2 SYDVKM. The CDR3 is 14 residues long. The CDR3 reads CASSSQTGIYEQYF. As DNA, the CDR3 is TGTGCCAGCAGTTCCCAAACAGGGATCTACGAGCAGTACTTC.

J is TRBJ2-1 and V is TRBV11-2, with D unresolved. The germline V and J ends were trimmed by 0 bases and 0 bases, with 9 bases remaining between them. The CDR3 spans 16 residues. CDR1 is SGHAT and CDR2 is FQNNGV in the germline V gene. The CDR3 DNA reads TGTGCCAGCAGCTTAGAGGGATTGAGCTCCTACAATGAGCAGTTCTTC. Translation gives CASSLEGLSSYNEQFF.

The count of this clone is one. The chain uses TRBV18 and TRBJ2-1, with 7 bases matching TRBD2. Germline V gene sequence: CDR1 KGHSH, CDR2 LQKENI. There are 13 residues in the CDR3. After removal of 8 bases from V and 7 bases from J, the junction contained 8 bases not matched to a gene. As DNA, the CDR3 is TGTGCCAGCGTACAACTAGCGTGGAATGAGCAGTTCTTC. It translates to CASVQLAWNEQFF.

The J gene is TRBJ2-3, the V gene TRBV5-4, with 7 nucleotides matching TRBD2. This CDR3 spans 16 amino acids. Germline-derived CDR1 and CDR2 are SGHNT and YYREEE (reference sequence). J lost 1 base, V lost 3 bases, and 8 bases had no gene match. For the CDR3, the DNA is TGTGCCAGCAGCTCGTTAGGGAGCGGGGGCACAGATACGCAGTATTTT. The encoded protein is CASSSLGSGGTDTQYF.

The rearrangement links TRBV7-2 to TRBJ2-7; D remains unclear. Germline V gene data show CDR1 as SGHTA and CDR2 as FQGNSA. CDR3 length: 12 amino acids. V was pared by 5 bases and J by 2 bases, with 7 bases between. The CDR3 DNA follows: TGTGCCAGCAGCCGAGGCCCCTACGAGCAGTACTTC. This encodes CASSRGPYEQYF. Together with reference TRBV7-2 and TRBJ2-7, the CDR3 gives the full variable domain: GAGVSQSPSNKVTEKGKDVELRCDPISGHTALYWYRQSLGQGLEFLIYFQGNSAPDKSGLPSDRFSAERTGGSVSTLTIQRTQQEDSAVYLCASSRGPYEQYFGPGTRLTVT.

The CDR3 coding sequence is TGTGCCAGGCCGACTCGGCGGGAGATCAATGAGCAGTTCTTC. The encoded protein is CARPTRREINEQFF. This chain uses TRBV7-3 with TRBJ2-1; 7 bases align to TRBD2. The CDR3 contains 14 residues. The V segment lost 9 bases and the J segment 6 bases; nucleotides outside the gene matches: 11. Germline assignment: CDR1 SGHTA and CDR2 FQGTGA. Full variable domain (remainder filled in from reference TRBV7-3 and TRBJ2-1): GAGVSQTPSNKVTEKGKYVELRCDPISGHTALYWYRQSLGQGPEFLIYFQGTGAADDSGLPNDRFFAVRPEGSVSTLKIQRTERGDSAVYLCARPTRREINEQFFGPGTRLTVL.

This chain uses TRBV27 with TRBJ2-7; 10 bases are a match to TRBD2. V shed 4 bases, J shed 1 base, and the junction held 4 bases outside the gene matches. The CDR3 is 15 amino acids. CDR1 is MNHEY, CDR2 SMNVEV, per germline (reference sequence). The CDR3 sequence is CASSSWTSGSYEQYF. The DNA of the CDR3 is TGTGCCAGCAGTTCTTGGACTAGCGGATCCTACGAGCAGTACTTC.

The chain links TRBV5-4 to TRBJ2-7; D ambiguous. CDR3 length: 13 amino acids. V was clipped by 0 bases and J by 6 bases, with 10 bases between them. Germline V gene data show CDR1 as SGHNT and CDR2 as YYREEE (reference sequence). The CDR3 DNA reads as TGTGCCAGCAGCTTGGCCAGTCAACGCGAGCAGTACTTC. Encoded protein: CASSLASQREQYF.

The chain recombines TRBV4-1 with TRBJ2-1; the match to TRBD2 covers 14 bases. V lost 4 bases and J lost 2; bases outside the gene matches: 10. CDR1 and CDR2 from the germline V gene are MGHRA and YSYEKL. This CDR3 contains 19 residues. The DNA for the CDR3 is TGCGCCAGCAGCCCTGGGACTAGCGGGAGAGGGGTCCCCTACAATGAGCAGTTCTTC. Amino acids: CASSPGTSGRGVPYNEQFF.

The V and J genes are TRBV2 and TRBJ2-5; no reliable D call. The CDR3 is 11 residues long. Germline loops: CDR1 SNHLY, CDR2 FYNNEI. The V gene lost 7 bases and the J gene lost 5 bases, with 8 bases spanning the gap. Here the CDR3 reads CASKSLETQYF. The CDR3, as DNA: TGTGCCAGCAAAAGCCTCGAGACCCAGTACTTC.

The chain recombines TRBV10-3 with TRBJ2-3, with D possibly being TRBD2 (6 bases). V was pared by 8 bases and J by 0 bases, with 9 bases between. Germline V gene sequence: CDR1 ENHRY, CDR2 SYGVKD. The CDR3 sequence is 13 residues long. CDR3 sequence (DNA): TGTGCCATCGGTAGCGGAAGCACAGATACGCAGTATTTT. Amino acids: CAIGSGSTDTQYF.

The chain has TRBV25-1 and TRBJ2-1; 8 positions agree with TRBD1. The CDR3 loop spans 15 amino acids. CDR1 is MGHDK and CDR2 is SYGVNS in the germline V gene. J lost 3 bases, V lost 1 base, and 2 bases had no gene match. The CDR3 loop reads CASSEWGQVYNEQFF. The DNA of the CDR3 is TGTGCCAGCAGTGAATGGGGACAGGTCTACAATGAGCAGTTCTTC.

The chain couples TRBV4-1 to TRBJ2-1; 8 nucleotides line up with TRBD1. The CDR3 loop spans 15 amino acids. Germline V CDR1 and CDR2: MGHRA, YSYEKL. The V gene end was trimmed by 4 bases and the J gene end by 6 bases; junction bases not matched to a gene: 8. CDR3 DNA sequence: TGCGCCAGCAGCCCTGGGACCACAGGGGGCAATGAGCAGTTCTTC. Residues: CASSPGTTGGNEQFF.

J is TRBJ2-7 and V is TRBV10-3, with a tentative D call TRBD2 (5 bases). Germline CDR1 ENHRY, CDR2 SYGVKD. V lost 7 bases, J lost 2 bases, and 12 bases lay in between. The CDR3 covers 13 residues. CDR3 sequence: CAIKGGLAYEQYF. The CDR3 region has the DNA TGTGCCATCAAGGGCGGGCTGGCCTACGAGCAGTACTTC.